This T cell receptor beta chain was sequenced in a study of blood T cell repertoires in COVID-19. As for the study in general: COVID-19 samples collected from the United States, Italy and Spain covered acute and convalescent phases.

TCRdb's copy holds only in-frame clones and misses some; the assay was immunoSEQ multiplex PCR. The sample holds roughly 500,000 clones, about 88% seen once. This CDR3 contains 15 residues. J lost 5 bases, V lost 2 bases, and 8 bases had no gene match. CDR1 is GTSNPN and CDR2 is SVGIG in the germline V gene (reference sequence). V gene TRBV30 combines with J gene TRBJ2-5; 10 bases agree with TRBD1. Sequencing used PBMCs or T cells enriched from blood (not recorded which). The source of this sequence is a woman aged 55-69 years who had recovered from COVID-19. The DNA for the CDR3 is TGTGCCTGGAGTTTTGGGGACAGGGGTTCTGAGACCCAGTACTTC. This encodes CAWSFGDRGSETQYF.